Described below is a single T cell receptor beta chain sequence and its context. This clonotype was seen a few times. What antigen it recognizes has not been identified. Base quality data are lacking; no much larger clone is found one base away. This sample was taken from a study of early T cells in non-severe SARS-CoV-2 infection (dated by TCRdb to the early 2020s). Background for the entire study: Because TCR sequencing relied on bulk RNA taken from unsorted whole blood, pairing of alpha and beta chains was not possible. Results and caveats for the whole study, not just this receptor: Matching against VDJdb was skewed toward anti-spike CD8 responses, likely underestimated virus-specific expansions, and missed private and CD4 specificities.

Including the terminal cysteine and phenylalanine, the CDR3 comprises 16 residues. The only DNA kept is the CDR3, 48 bases in frame from the first base. V lost 5 bases and J lost 1 base; the stretch between them is 17 bases long. The germline V gene provides CDR1 SGHRS and CDR2 YFSETQ. This was a case-control study nested in a cohort of healthcare workers in London, UK, who had nasopharyngeal swab PCR tests and blood samples taken every week. Healthcare workers were enrolled in the week of the UK lockdown, from 23 to 31 March 2020, and were followed every week for up to roughly 16 weeks. The library came from 5' RACE. Sequencing took place on a NextSeq 500. The TCR library protocol attached unique molecular identifiers to individual cDNA molecules to correct for sequencing error and PCR bias. Both TCR alpha and beta chains were sequenced, and tight co-correlation was observed between alpha and beta sequence abundances in each sample. The paper's data handling went like this. Decombinator V4 was used to perform V gene, J gene and CDR3 annotation of TCR sequences. TCRs were defined as expanded if a significant change between any two time points was detected under a Poisson model with p below 0.0001. TCR abundances were normalised to the total number of TCRs sequenced per sample and expressed as counts per million. MAIT TCRs were defined by TRAV1-2 paired with TRAJ12, TRAJ20 or TRAJ33, and iNKT TCRs by TRAV10 paired with TRAJ18. VDJdb, accessed on 1 November 2021, was searched for TCRs annotated for CMV, EBV and SARS-CoV-2, and TCRs annotated for more than one antigen were excluded. TCRdb reprocessing: public reads trimmed at Q25 with fastp, clones called with MiXCR, in-frame beta chains kept. Each entry is one CDR3 protein sequence, shown with its most common DNA and genes. TCRdb, not the authors, supplied the V and J calls. The sample data list 70,000 to 95,000 distinct CDR3 sequences, and approximately 10% of these were observed just once. 4% to 5% of the sample lies in the top ten.

The chain employs TRBV5-1 and TRBJ2-3, and possibly TRBD1, on 6 matching bases. The source of this sequence is an adult who was a healthcare worker with PCR-confirmed SARS-CoV-2 infection or an uninfected control (not recorded which). The material sequenced was whole blood. The CDR3 protein: CASRTAGALGTDTQYF. The DNA sequence is given as TGCGCCAGCAGAACAGCAGGGGCGTTAGGCACAGATACGCAGTATTTT. The entire variable domain, with the stretches around the CDR3 drawn from the reference TRBV5-1 and TRBJ2-3 proteins, is KAGVTQTPRYLIKTRGQQVTLSCSPISGHRSVSWYQQTPGQGLQFLFEYFSETQRNKGNFPGRFSGRQFSNSRSEMNVSTLELGDSALYLCASRTAGALGTDTQYFGPGTRLTVL.